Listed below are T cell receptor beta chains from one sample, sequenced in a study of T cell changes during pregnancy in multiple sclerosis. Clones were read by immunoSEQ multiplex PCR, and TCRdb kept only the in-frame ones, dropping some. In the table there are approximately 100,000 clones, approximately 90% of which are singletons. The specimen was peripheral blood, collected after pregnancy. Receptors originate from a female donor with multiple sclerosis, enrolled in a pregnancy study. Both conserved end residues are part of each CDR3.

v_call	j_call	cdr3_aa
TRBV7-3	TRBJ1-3	CASRQGHPPSSGNTIYF
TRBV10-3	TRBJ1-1	CAISEGQGGTEAFF
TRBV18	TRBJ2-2	CASSVRQASNTGELFF
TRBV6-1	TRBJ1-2	CASSDSNYGYTF
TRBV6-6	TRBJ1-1	CASSDRVGTEAFF
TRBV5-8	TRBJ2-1	CASSLGLRWYNEQFF
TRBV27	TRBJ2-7	CASSPYGQGVSYEQYF
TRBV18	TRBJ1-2	CASSPRGGEVYGYTF
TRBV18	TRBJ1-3	CASSLPGTAGNTIYF
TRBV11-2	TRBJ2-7	CASRGTSYEQYF
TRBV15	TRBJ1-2	CATSRDSALEGYTF
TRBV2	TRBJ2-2	CASRPPTSAGELFF
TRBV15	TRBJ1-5	CATTTGNNQPQHF
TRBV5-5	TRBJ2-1	CASVGGSSYNEQFF
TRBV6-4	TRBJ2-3	CASSSLAGGADTQYF
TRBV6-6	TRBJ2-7	CASSQGFYEQYF
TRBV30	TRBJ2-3	CAWSLAVSTDTQYF
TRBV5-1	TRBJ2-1	CASSWGVGQGREQFF
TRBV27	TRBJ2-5	CASSLRPGGVKETQYF
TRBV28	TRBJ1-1	CASNTPPPGMNTEAFF
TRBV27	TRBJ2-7	CASSFGSGKYEQYF
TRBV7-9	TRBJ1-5	CASSFVDSNQPQHF
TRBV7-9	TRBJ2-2	CASSSGLSNTGELFF
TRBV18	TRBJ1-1	CASSRPGQGITEAFF
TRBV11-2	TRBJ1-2	CASSLDAGGFGYTF
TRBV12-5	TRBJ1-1	CASGLGIRAEAFF
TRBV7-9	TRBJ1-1	CASANRGTEAFF
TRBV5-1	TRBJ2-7	CATRTIPGQSSYEQYF
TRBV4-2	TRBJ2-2	CASSQDWGGATGELFF
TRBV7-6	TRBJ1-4	CASSLERQRNEKLFF
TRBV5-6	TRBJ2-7	CASSFGHSYEQYF
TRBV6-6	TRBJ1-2	CASSYVTGEGYTF
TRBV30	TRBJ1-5	CAWSGGNNQPQHF
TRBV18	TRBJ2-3	CASSPVLAGGPADTQYF
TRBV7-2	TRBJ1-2	CASSPGTGREDYGYTF
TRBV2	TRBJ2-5	CASSQDRYQETQYF
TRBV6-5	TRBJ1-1	CASSYWQGGNTEAFF
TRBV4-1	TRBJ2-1	CASSSPDPLAGALSSYNEQFF
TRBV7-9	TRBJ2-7	CASSLSSGLTYEQYF
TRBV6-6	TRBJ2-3	CASRPDRAGTDTQYF
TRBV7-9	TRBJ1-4	CASSRGQVNEKLFF
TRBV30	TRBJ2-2	CAWSPYNTGELFF
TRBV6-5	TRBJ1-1	CASSPRGALGTEAFF
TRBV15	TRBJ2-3	CATSRPGEVASTDTQYF
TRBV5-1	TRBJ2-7	CASSLPGQGEAEQYF
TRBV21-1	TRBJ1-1	CASSKVGTRAGTEAFF
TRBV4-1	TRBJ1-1	CASSQTPTDMNTEAFF
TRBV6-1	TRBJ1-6	CASSGSGGTGSPLHF
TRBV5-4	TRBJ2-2	CASSPDGMNTGELFF
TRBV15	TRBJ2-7	CATSRDYDTTYEQYF
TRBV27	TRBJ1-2	CASGGLRVTGFYGYTF
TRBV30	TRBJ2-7	CAWSVRGGPSEQYF
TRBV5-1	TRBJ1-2	CASSPDWDSPYGYTF
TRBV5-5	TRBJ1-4	CASSFVGGAGEKLFF
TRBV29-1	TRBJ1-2	CSVATGGANGYTF
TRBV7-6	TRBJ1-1	CASSVTGMNTEAFF
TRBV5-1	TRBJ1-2	CASSSRSGDYGYTF
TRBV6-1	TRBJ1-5	CASIPQGYSNQPQHF
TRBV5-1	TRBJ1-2	CASSLDPGQAYDGYTF